This record concerns one T cell receptor beta chain sequence. This record belongs to a study of shared T cell receptors in the human thymus. This CDR3 contains 16 residues. The V gene's germline CDR1 is SEHNR and CDR2 FQNEAQ (reference sequence). V lost 3 bases to trimming and J lost 8 bases; unmatched junction nucleotides: 11. Generated by immunoSEQ multiplex PCR, the TCRdb table keeps only in-frame clones and is missing some. The repertoire includes hundreds of thousands of clones, approximately 78% of them detected once, and about 0.012% sits in the top ten. These data are also associated with another study on human thymus T cells. That publication notes: Resections from corrective heart surgery supplied the thymus tissue. Thymic and blood repertoires showed apparently biased V and J gene usage. The related literature has documented a marked overlap of thymic repertoires among unrelated individuals.

Sequenced material: thymocytes. The sequence derives from a boy younger than two with a congenital heart defect. The rearrangement uses TRBV7-9 and TRBJ1-2; 11 bases are shared with TRBD1. This chain's CDR3 is CASSLHPGTGGGGYTF. CDR3 DNA sequence: TGTGCCAGCAGCTTGCACCCCGGGACAGGGGGAGGAGGCTACACCTTC.